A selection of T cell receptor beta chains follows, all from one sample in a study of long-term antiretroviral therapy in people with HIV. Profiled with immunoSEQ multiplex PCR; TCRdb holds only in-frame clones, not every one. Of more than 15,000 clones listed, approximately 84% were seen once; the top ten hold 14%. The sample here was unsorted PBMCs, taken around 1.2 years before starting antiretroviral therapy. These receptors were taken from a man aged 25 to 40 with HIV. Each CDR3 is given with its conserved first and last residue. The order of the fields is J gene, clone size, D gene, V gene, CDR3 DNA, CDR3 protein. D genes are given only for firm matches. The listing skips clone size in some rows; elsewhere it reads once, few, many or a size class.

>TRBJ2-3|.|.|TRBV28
TGTGCCAGCAGTCCCCAGGGCACACCGGCAGATACGCAGTATTTT
CASSPQGTPADTQYF
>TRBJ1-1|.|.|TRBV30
TGTGCCTTGGGGGGGGGTAAAACTGAAGCTTTCTTT
CALGGGKTEAFF
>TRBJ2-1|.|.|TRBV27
TGTGCCAGCAGTCCCCAGGTGGTAGGGTCCTACAATGAGCAGTTCTTC
CASSPQVVGSYNEQFF
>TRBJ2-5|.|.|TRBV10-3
TGTGCCATCAGTGCCCCGAACGGGACACTTGAGCAGTACTTC
CAISAPNGTLEQYF
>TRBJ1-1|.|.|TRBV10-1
TGCGCCAGCAGTTCCGATACAGGGACTTACACTGAAGCTTTCTTT
CASSSDTGTYTEAFF
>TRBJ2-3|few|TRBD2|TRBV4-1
TGCGCCAGCAGCCTTTTGCGGGAGGGCCTTTGGGATACGCAGTATTTT
CASSLLREGLWDTQYF
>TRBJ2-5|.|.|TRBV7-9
TGTGCCAGCAGCTCCCCCTCGTCGGAAGAGACCCAGTACTTC
CASSSPSSEETQYF
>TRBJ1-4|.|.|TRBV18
TGTGCCAGCTCACCACGTCTCGGGGAAAATGAAAAACTGTTTTTT
CASSPRLGENEKLFF
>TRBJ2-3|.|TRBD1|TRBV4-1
TGCGCCAGCAGCCAAGAAGGGACAGGGAGAGGGGGTCGAACAGATACGCAGTATTTT
CASSQEGTGRGGRTDTQYF
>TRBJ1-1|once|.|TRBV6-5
TGTGCCAGCAGTTACTCGGGCGAAATCCTGACTGAAGCTTTCTTT
CASSYSGEILTEAFF
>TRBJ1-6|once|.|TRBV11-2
TGTGCCAGCAGCTTAGAGCAGGGGAGAATGGGACCCCTCCACTTT
CASSLEQGRMGPLHF
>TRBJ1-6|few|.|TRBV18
TGTGCCAGCTCCCCAGGGACGGCGAATTCACCCCTCCACTTT
CASSPGTANSPLHF
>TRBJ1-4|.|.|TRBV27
TGTGCCAGCAGCTTGACTCCGGGACCACGGAATGAAAAACTGTTTTTT
CASSLTPGPRNEKLFF
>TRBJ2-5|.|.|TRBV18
TGTGCCAGCTCACCAAAACCCAGGGGTCAAGAGACCCAGTACTTC
CASSPKPRGQETQYF
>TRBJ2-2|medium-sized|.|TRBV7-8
TGTGCCAGCAGCTCGAGCCGGGGGTTTAACACCGGGGAGCTGTTTTTT
CASSSSRGFNTGELFF
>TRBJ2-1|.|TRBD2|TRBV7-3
TGTGCCAGCAGCCAAGGACGGGTAGCGGGATCGAGCTCCTACAATGAGCAGTTCTTC
CASSQGRVAGSSSYNEQFF
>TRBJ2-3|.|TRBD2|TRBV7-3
TGTGCCAGCACCTTGGGGGGGGGTACAGATACGCAGTATTTT
CASTLGGGTDTQYF
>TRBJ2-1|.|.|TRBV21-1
TGTGCCAGCCGCGGGAGGGCCAAGTCCGGTGAGCAGTTCTTC
CASRGRAKSGEQFF
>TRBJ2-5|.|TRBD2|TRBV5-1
TGCGCCAGCAGCCCTAGCGGGCAGGAGACCCAGTACTTC
CASSPSGQETQYF
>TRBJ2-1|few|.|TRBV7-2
TGTGCCAGCAGCTTTTGGACTGGCCCGAGCTCCTACAATGAGCAGTTCTTC
CASSFWTGPSSYNEQFF
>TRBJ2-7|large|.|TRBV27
TGTGCCAGCAGTTTAGACGGCCGCCTCGACGAGCAGTACTTC
CASSLDGRLDEQYF
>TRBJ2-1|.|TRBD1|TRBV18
TGTGCCAGCTCAGCCTCAGGGGGTTACAATGAGCAGTTCTTC
CASSASGGYNEQFF
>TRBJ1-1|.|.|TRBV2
TGTGCCAGCAGGGAGAGGGGACTGAACACTGAAGCTTTCTTT
CASRERGLNTEAFF
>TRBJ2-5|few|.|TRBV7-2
TGTGCCAGCAGCCAACAGATAGCGGTGGGGGAGACCCAGTACTTC
CASSQQIAVGETQYF
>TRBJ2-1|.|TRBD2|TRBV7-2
TGTGCCAGCAGCACCGAAGCGGGGGGTTCCTACAATGAGCAGTTCTTC
CASSTEAGGSYNEQFF
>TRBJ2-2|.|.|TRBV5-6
TGTGCCAGCAGCTTGACAGGACCTTCGAACACCGGGGAGCTGTTTTTT
CASSLTGPSNTGELFF
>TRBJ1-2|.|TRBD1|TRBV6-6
TGTGCCAGCAGCCGTACAGGGGGCTATGGCTACACCTTC
CASSRTGGYGYTF
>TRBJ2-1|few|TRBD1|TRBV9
TGTGCCAGCAGCGTACAGGGGGACAGCCACAATGAGCAGTTCTTC
CASSVQGDSHNEQFF
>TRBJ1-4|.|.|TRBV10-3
TGTGCCATCAGTGAGTCGGGGGCCGTAGAAAAACTGTTTTTT
CAISESGAVEKLFF
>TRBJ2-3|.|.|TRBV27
TGTGCCAGCAGATTAACCCCGGGCACAGATACGCAGTATTTT
CASRLTPGTDTQYF
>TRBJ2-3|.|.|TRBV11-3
TGTGCCAGCAGCTCTCCCGGGAAAGGCACAGATACGCAGTATTTT
CASSSPGKGTDTQYF
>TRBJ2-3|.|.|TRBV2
TGTGCCAGCAGTGACTACACGCGGGCAGATACGCAGTATTTT
CASSDYTRADTQYF
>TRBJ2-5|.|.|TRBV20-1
TGCAGTGTCGGGGGCCAAGAGACCCAGTACTTC
CSVGGQETQYF
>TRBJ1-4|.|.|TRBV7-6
TGTGCCAGCAGCTCGGACAAGGGGGATGAAAAACTGTTTTTT
CASSSDKGDEKLFF
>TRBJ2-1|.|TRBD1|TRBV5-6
TGTGCCAGCAGCATTGGACAGGGTCCGTACAATGAGCAGTTCTTC
CASSIGQGPYNEQFF
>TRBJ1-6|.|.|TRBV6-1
TGTGCCAGCAGTGAGGACGGACACCTGGGGAATTCACCCCTCCACTTT
CASSEDGHLGNSPLHF
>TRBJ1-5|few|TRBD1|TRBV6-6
TGTGCCAGCAGTCCCGGACAGGGAGGCAATCAGCCCCAGCATTTT
CASSPGQGGNQPQHF
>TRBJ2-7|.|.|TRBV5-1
TGCGCCAGCAGCTTCGGTCCAGCCTACGAGCAGTACTTC
CASSFGPAYEQYF
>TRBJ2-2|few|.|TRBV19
TGTGCCAGTAGTATCATCGGGAACACCGGGGAGCTGTTTTTT
CASSIIGNTGELFF
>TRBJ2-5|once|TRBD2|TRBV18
TGTGCCAGTCTAGCGGGAGGGAGAGACCAAGAGACCCAGTACTTC
CASLAGGRDQETQYF
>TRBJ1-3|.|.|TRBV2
TGTGCCAGCAATGGCAAGGGCGGTTACTCTGGAAACACCATATATTTT
CASNGKGGYSGNTIYF
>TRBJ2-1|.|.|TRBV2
TGTGCCAGCAGTGCACATGGACTCTACAATGAGCAGTTCTTC
CASSAHGLYNEQFF
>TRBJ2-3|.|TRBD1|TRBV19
TGTGCCAGTAGTATGGGCCCCATAGACAGGGGCACAGATACGCAGTATTTT
CASSMGPIDRGTDTQYF
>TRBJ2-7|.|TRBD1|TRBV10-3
TGTGCCATCAGCCAGGGACAGAACAACTACGAGCAGTACTTC
CAISQGQNNYEQYF
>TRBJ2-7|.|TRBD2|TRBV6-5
TGTGCCAGCAGTTACTCGACTAGCGGGGCCTACGAGCAGTACTTC
CASSYSTSGAYEQYF
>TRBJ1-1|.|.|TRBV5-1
TGCGCCAGCAGCCTCGCGGAGGGACCTGATAGAGCTTTCTTT
CASSLAEGPDRAFF
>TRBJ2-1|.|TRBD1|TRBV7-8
TGTGCCAGCAGCTTAAACCCGGGACAGGGGACTCGTGAGCAGTTCTTC
CASSLNPGQGTREQFF
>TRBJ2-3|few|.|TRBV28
TGTGCCAGCAGTCCACACTCAACTGCAGATACGCAGTATTTT
CASSPHSTADTQYF
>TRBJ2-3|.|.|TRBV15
TGTGCCACCAGCAGAGATGTAGCAGTGGCAGATACGCAGTATTTT
CATSRDVAVADTQYF
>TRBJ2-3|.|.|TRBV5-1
TGCGCCAGCAGCTTACTAGGCACAGATACGCAGTATTTT
CASSLLGTDTQYF
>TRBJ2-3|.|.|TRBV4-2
TGTGCCAGCAGCCAAAACCGAGGGGATACGCAGTATTTT
CASSQNRGDTQYF
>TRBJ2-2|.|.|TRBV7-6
TGTGCCAGCAGCTTAAGGGCCTCCGGGGAGCTGTTTTTT
CASSLRASGELFF
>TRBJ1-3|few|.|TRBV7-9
TGTGCCAGCACCCTGGGCACTGGGAACACCATATATTTT
CASTLGTGNTIYF
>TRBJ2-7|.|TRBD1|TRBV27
TGTGCCAGCAGTCCAAAGGACAGGGGGTCCAGCGAGCAGTACTTC
CASSPKDRGSSEQYF
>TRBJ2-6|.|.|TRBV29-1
TGCAGCGTTGGGGTGGGCTCTGGGGCCAACGTCCTGACTTTC
CSVGVGSGANVLTF
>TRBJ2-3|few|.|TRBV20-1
TGCAGTGCTAGTGATCATACGCAGTATTTT
CSASDHTQYF
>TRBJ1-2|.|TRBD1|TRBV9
TGTGCCAGCAGCGCCCGGGACAGCCCTAACTATGGCTACACCTTC
CASSARDSPNYGYTF
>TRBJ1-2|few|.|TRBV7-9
TGTGCCAGCAGCTTGTCGGGCTACACCTTC
CASSLSGYTF